This T cell receptor beta chain was captured in a study of early stage breast cancer tumors. At the level of the study: Of approximately 16 invasive breast tumors, about a dozen were hormone receptor-positive, HER2-negative. Points from the study as a whole: Comparing each tissue with blood distinguished tumor from normal in 14 of 16 patients.

Germline-derived CDR1 and CDR2 are MNHNS and SASEGT. The CDR3 is 12 amino acids. V shed 11 bases and J shed 7 bases, with 17 bases lying between them. Measured with immunoSEQ multiplex PCR; TCRdb has only the in-frame clones, and not every one. Of tens of thousands of clones in the sample, roughly 81% were seen once. About this clone: Its specificity is not known.

The J gene is TRBJ1-2, the V gene TRBV6-1, with D unclear. The sample comprised blood. This TCR was recovered from a person aged 40-50 years with breast cancer. The CDR3 region has the DNA TGTGCCGCCCGACCGGCCTTAGGTGGCTACACCTTC. Translation: CAARPALGGYTF.